These 31 T cell receptor beta chains were all obtained from the same sample, sequenced in a study of T-cell reconstitution after alpha-beta-depleted transplantation in children (dated by TCRdb to about 2016). Explained via the paper, the treatment or condition label denotes: allogeneic hematopoietic cell transplantation with graft depleted of TCRalphabeta T cells and CD19 B cells. Receptors were amplified or captured by PCR. Sequencing was carried out with an Illumina HiSeq 2500. Molecular barcoding was employed in the preparation of TCR libraries, with unique molecular identifiers being used to normalize TCRbeta repertoire quantification. The public reads were reprocessed in TCRdb via fastp at Q25 and MiXCR, keeping in-frame beta chains. CDR3 protein sequences are deduplicated, and each keeps its most common genes and DNA. The sample records 250,000 to 400,000 distinct CDR3 sequences, 23% of which are singletons. The ten largest account for approximately 11% of the sample.

The sample was PBMCs, mostly from graft donor cells, taken 180 days after TCRalphabeta/CD19-depleted stem cell transplant. These receptors were collected from a male patient younger than 18 who had a stem cell transplant for acute lymphoblastic leukemia, so the T cells may come from the graft donor.

This clonotype turned up a few times. The rearrangement uses TRBV7-6 and TRBJ2-3; the D is unclear. The V end lost 5 bases, the J end lost 5 bases, and 11 bases lay between the germline ends. Germline V CDR1 and CDR2: SGHVS, FNYEAQ. This CDR3 is 13 amino acids long. DNA for the CDR3: TGTGCCAGCAGCCTCCATCTAGAAGATACGCAGTATTTT. Amino acid sequence: CASSLHLEDTQYF.

The chain employs TRBV5-1 and TRBJ2-5; maybe TRBD1 (6 bases). V was pared by 2 bases and J by 1 base, with 15 bases between. From germline, CDR1 is SGHRS and CDR2 YFSETQ. There are 16 residues in the CDR3. CDR3 nucleotides: TGCGCCAGCAGCTTCTCCCCAAGCAGGGGCCAAGAGACCCAGTACTTC. Translating gives CASSFSPSRGQETQYF.

The rearrangement joins TRBV4-1 to TRBJ2-1; TRBD1 might be the D (5 bases). The V end was cut by 4 bases, the J end by 6 bases, with 16 bases between. Germline CDR1 and CDR2: MGHRA and YSYEKL. CDR3 length: 15 amino acids. The CDR3 loop is CASSRVQGFGNEQFF. CDR3 in DNA: TGCGCCAGCAGCCGGGTCCAGGGTTTCGGCAATGAGCAGTTCTTC.

The rearrangement joins TRBV21-1 to TRBJ2-1. TRBV21-1 is listed as a pseudogene. This CDR3 has 15 residues. DNA for the CDR3: TGTGCCAGCAGCAAAGCGAAGACGGTGATCAATGAGCAGTTCTTC. This encodes CASSKAKTVINEQFF.

The table lists this clonotype with a few counts. V and J are TRBV20-1 and TRBJ2-2; D call uncertain. V was shortened by 0 bases and J by 1 base, with 6 bases between the two germline ends. The CDR3 length is 14 residues. CDR1 is DFQATT, CDR2 SNEGSKA, per germline (reference sequence). The CDR3 nucleotides are TGCAGTGCTAGAGACTGGGGGAACACCGGGGAGCTGTTTTTT. It codes for CSARDWGNTGELFF.

The chain uses TRBV4-1 and TRBJ2-2; 9 bases are shared with TRBD2. This CDR3 is 15 amino acids long. CDR1 and CDR2 from the germline V gene are MGHRA and YSYEKL. V was clipped by 6 bases and J by 9 bases; unmatched bases: 11. CDR3: CASRLIAGDRRELFF. The CDR3 DNA follows: TGCGCCAGCAGATTAATAGCGGGAGATAGAAGGGAGCTGTTTTTT.

This clonotype was seen only a few times. The chain joins TRBV29-1 to TRBJ2-7, with 7 bases lining up with TRBD1. This CDR3 has 12 amino acids. The junction had 9 bases not matched to a gene; V was cut back by 3 bases and J by 10 bases. CDR1 SQVTM and CDR2 ANQGSEA come from the germline V gene. CDR3 sequence (DNA): TGCAGCGTTGACGGGGTGGGGACAGAACAGTACTTC. It is translated as CSVDGVGTEQYF.

This clonotype was seen only a few times. This sequence joins TRBV15 and TRBJ2-1; 9 nucleotides match TRBD2. CDR1 and CDR2 from the germline V gene are LNHNV and YYDKDF (reference sequence). The trim removed 1 base at V and 4 bases at J, leaving 11 bases unmatched. The CDR3 runs to 18 residues. Here the CDR3 DNA reads TGTGCCACCAGCAGAGTAATCGGGTTTAGCGGGAGTTACAATGAGCAGTTCTTC. Encoded protein: CATSRVIGFSGSYNEQFF.

This clonotype was picked up a small number of times. The genes are TRBV10-2 and TRBJ2-6; a possible D gene is TRBD1 (6 bases). V shed 7 bases and J shed 0 bases, with 16 bases lying between them. Per the germline V gene, CDR1 is WSHSY and CDR2 is SAAADI. The CDR3 has 17 residues. CDR3 sequence: CASKGDGRSSGANVLTF. CDR3 DNA: TGCGCCAGCAAGGGGGATGGCCGGAGCTCTGGGGCCAACGTCCTGACTTTC.

This chain joins TRBV2 and TRBJ2-7; D remains ambiguous. Germline values: CDR1 SNHLY, CDR2 FYNNEI. This CDR3 has 12 residues. Trimming took 8 bases from V and 4 from J, leaving 12 bases between them. This CDR3 is CASVGRSYEQYF. The DNA for the CDR3 is TGTGCCAGCGTTGGACGTTCTTACGAGCAGTACTTC.

The chain recombines TRBV18 with TRBJ2-3; 13 bases agree with TRBD2. V was pared by 4 bases and J by 2 bases, with 9 bases of the junction left unmatched. Germline V CDR1 and CDR2: KGHSH, LQKENI. There are 18 residues in the CDR3. The CDR3 coding sequence is TGTGCCAGCTCACGAGAACTAGCGGGAGGGCTTTCCACAGATACGCAGTATTTT. Its translation: CASSRELAGGLSTDTQYF.

The chain employs TRBV6-1 and TRBJ1-3; D is possibly TRBD1 (6 bases). The CDR3 loop spans 15 amino acids. V lost 1 base to trimming and J lost 3 bases, with 10 bases between them. Germline CDR1 reads MNHNS; CDR2 reads SASEGT. This CDR3 is CASSEDRVSGNTIYF. As DNA, the CDR3 is TGTGCCAGCAGTGAAGACAGGGTCAGTGGAAACACCATATATTTT.

This clonotype was counted at least ten times. V and J are TRBV7-9 and TRBJ2-3; D is unclear. Germline CDR1 SEHNR, CDR2 FQNEAQ (reference sequence). This CDR3 is 15 amino acids long. V was cut by 3 bases and J by 3 bases, with 13 bases left in between. The CDR3: CASSFDSFYTDTQYF. The CDR3 DNA reads as TGTGCCAGCAGCTTCGACTCGTTTTATACAGATACGCAGTATTTT. Full variable domain (missing parts from reference TRBV7-9 and TRBJ2-3): DTGVSQNPRHKITKRGQNVTFRCDPISEHNRLYWYRQTLGQGPEFLTYFQNEAQLEKSRLLSDRFSAERPKGSFSTLEIQRTEQGDSAMYLCASSFDSFYTDTQYFGPGTRLTVL.

CDR3 region: CASTKQGAVVYNEQFF. Written as DNA, the CDR3 is TGTGCCAGCACTAAACAGGGGGCGGTTGTCTACAATGAGCAGTTCTTC. This chain connects TRBV12-3 or TRBV12-4 to TRBJ2-1; 9 positions agree with TRBD1. The CDR3 spans 16 residues. Trimming took 7 bases from V and 3 from J; bases not matched to a gene: 10.

This clonotype has a handful of counts. The CDR3 sequence is CASSRGRGGTDTQYF. For the CDR3, the DNA is TGTGCCAGCAGCCGAGGACGGGGGGGAACAGATACGCAGTATTTT. This chain links TRBV7-3 with TRBJ2-3; TRBD2 matches 8 bases. Trimming at V came to 5 bases and at J to 3 bases, leaving 7 bases not matched to a gene. The CDR3 has 15 amino acids. CDR1 is SGHTA and CDR2 is FQGTGA in the germline V gene.

Only a few counts were recorded for this clonotype. CDR3 sequence: CASSLSLEGAEAFF. The CDR3 nucleotides read TGTGCCAGCAGCCTCTCTCTGGAAGGGGCTGAAGCTTTCTTT. The rearrangement uses TRBV7-9 and TRBJ1-1; maybe TRBD1 (5 bases). V gave up 5 bases and J gave up 6 bases, with 16 bases separating them. Germline CDR1 and CDR2: SEHNR and FQNEAQ (reference sequence). The CDR3 extends over 14 amino acids.

The chain links TRBV10-3 to TRBJ2-7, with D possibly TRBD2 on 5 matching bases. V was cut by 6 bases and J by 0 bases, with 12 bases left in between. The germline gives CDR1 ENHRY, CDR2 SYGVKD. This CDR3 has 14 residues. CDR3 region: CAISPSGNSYEQYF. The CDR3, as DNA: TGTGCCATCAGCCCCTCCGGGAACTCCTACGAGCAGTACTTC.

This clonotype was detected only a few times. The V gene is TRBV18, the J gene TRBJ2-2; perhaps TRBD1 as D (5 bases). Trimming stripped 4 bases from V and 4 bases from J, with 13 bases between. This CDR3 spans 15 amino acids. Germline lookup yields CDR1 KGHSH and CDR2 LQKENI. The CDR3 DNA follows: TGTGCCAGCTCACTCCGGACACTGATCACCGGGGAGCTGTTTTTT. It yields the protein CASSLRTLITGELFF.

J is TRBJ2-1 and V is TRBV15; no clear D. V was clipped by 3 bases and J by 0 bases, with 9 bases between them. The CDR3 sequence is 15 residues long. Germline V lookup: CDR1 LNHNV, CDR2 YYDKDF (reference sequence). The CDR3 region is CATSSPGSSYNEQFF. CDR3 nucleotides: TGTGCCACCAGCAGCCCCGGGTCCTCCTACAATGAGCAGTTCTTC.

This clonotype was recorded a few times. The V and J genes are TRBV2 and TRBJ2-1; D remains unclear. V gave up 8 bases and J gave up 5 bases, with 4 bases separating them. The CDR3 contains 10 residues. Germline CDR1 SNHLY, CDR2 FYNNEI. The CDR3, as DNA: TGTGCCAGCGGAGACAATGAGCAGTTCTTC. Its protein product is CASGDNEQFF.

The rearrangement uses TRBV18 and TRBJ2-5; D is possibly TRBD2 (6 bases). The CDR3 length is 11 residues. Trimming shortened V by 5 bases and J by 7 bases, and 8 bases separated the two germline ends. Germline values: CDR1 KGHSH, CDR2 LQKENI. The CDR3 loop is CASSSGGTQYF. DNA for the CDR3: TGTGCCAGCTCATCCGGGGGGACCCAGTACTTC.

This clonotype turned up a few times. The chain recombines TRBV5-1 with TRBJ2-7, with 11 bases fitting TRBD2. Germline CDR1 SGHRS, CDR2 YFSETQ. The J segment lost 3 bases and the V segment lost 5 bases, leaving 4 bases of the junction unmatched. The CDR3 sequence is 14 residues long. This CDR3 reads CASSWGLADYEQYF. The DNA for the CDR3 is TGCGCCAGCAGTTGGGGACTAGCGGACTACGAGCAGTACTTC.

This clonotype was counted a few times. The J gene is TRBJ2-2, the V gene TRBV12-3 or TRBV12-4; D may be TRBD2 (6 bases). V was shortened by 11 bases and J by 0 bases, with 10 bases between the two germline ends. This CDR3 is built from 13 residues. CDR3 sequence reads: CAGGTANTGELFF. The CDR3 coding sequence is TGTGCCGGCGGGACGGCGAACACCGGGGAGCTGTTTTTT.

The table lists this clonotype with a few counts. The chain recombines TRBV20-1 with TRBJ1-1; the D is unclear. The CDR3 has 12 amino acids. Deletions cut 4 bases from V and 1 base from J, with 7 bases between. Germline V gene lookup returns CDR1 DFQATT and CDR2 SNEGSKA (reference sequence). CDR3 sequence reads: CSAIDTNTEAFF. The DNA of the CDR3 is TGCAGTGCTATTGACACGAACACTGAAGCTTTCTTT.

This clonotype appeared a few times. The V and J genes are TRBV10-3 and TRBJ2-3; D ambiguous. V was pared by 3 bases and J by 5 bases, with 9 bases between. The CDR3 extends over 13 amino acids. CDR1 and CDR2 from the germline V gene are ENHRY and SYGVKD. The DNA for the CDR3 is TGTGCCATCAGTGAAGGTGTAGAAGATACGCAGTATTTT. It yields the protein CAISEGVEDTQYF.

Of note for this clonotype: An end of the junction does not agree with germline; a read error may underlie this. The chain links TRBV7-2 to TRBJ1-2; D may be TRBD1 (5 bases). There are 11 residues in the CDR3. Germline V gene lookup returns CDR1 SGHTA and CDR2 FQGNSA. The CDR3 region is CASSLDRSSAF. Written as DNA, the CDR3 is TGTGCCAGCAGCTTAGACAGGAGCTCGGCCTTC.

The V gene is TRBV3-1, the J gene TRBJ2-7, with D possibly being TRBD2 (6 bases). The CDR3 length is 18 residues. With 3 bases removed from V and 7 bases from J, the gap between germline ends came to 28 bases. Germline V gives CDR1 LGHDT, CDR2 YNNKEL (reference sequence). Here the CDR3 reads CASSHGTYTREWGWEQYF. As DNA, the CDR3 is TGTGCCAGCAGCCATGGAACTTACACCCGGGAGTGGGGTTGGGAGCAGTACTTC.

J is TRBJ1-1 and V is TRBV20-1; TRBD1 matches at 7 bases. The ends lost 3 bases at V and 5 bases at J; junction bases unmatched: 9. CDR1 and CDR2 (germline): DFQATT, SNEGSKA (reference sequence). CDR3 length: 14 residues. As DNA, the CDR3 is TGCAGTGCTAGTCCCGCAGGGGGTTTAACTGAAGCTTTCTTT. The encoded protein is CSASPAGGLTEAFF.

The chain employs TRBV25-1 and TRBJ2-5; 9 nucleotides match TRBD1. Germline trimming cut 1 base from V and 0 bases from J; bases unmatched to any gene: 3. Germline assignment: CDR1 MGHDK and CDR2 SYGVNS. CDR3 length equals 16 residues. Written as DNA, the CDR3 is TGTGCCAGCAGTGAATTGGGGACAGGGTACCAAGAGACCCAGTACTTC. Translating it yields CASSELGTGYQETQYF.

The chain couples TRBV6-1 to TRBJ1-3; D uncertain. The V end was cut by 7 bases, the J end by 0 bases, with 16 bases between. Per germline, CDR1 MNHNS and CDR2 SASEGT. The CDR3 has 16 amino acids. The CDR3 DNA is TGTGCCAGCACTGGAAGGTGGAAGAGCTCTGGAAACACCATATATTTT. Translated, it gives CASTGRWKSSGNTIYF.

The CDR3 spells CASSLLPGGYTEAFF. The DNA of the CDR3 is TGTGCCAGCAGTTTATTGCCAGGGGGCTACACTGAAGCTTTCTTT. The genes are TRBV27 and TRBJ1-1; TRBD1 matches 8 bases. Germline trimming cut 1 base from V and 3 bases from J; bases unmatched to any gene: 4. The CDR3 extends over 15 amino acids. CDR1 and CDR2 from the germline V gene are MNHEY and SMNVEV (reference sequence).